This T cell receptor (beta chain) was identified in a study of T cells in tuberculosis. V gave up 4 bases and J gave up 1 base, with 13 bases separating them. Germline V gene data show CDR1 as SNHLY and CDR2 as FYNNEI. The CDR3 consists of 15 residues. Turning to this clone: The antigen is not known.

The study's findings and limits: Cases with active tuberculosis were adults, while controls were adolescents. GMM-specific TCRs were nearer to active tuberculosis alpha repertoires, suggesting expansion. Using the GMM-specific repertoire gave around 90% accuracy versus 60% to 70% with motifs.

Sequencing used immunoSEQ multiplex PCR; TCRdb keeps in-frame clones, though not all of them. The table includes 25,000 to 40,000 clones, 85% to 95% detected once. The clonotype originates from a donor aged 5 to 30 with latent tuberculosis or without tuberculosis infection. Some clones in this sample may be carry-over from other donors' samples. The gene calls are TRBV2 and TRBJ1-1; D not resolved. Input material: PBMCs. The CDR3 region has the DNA TGTGCCAGCAGTGTGTCCGCTTCGGGGAACACTGAAGCTTTCTTT. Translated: CASSVSASGNTEAFF.